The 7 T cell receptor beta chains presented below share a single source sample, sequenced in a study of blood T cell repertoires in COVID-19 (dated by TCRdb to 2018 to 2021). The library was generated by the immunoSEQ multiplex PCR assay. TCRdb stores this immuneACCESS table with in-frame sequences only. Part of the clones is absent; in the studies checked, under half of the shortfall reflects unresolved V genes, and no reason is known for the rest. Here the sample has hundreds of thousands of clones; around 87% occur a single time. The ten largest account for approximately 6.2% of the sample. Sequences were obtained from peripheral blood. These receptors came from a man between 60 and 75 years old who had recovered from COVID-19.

The CDR3 sequence is CASSPETSGANVLTF. The CDR3 DNA follows: TGTGCCAGCAGTCCAGAAACCTCTGGGGCCAACGTCCTGACTTTC. The chain links TRBV28 to TRBJ2-6, with no clear D. This CDR3 is 15 amino acids long. Trimming stripped 5 bases from V and 0 bases from J, with 8 bases between. CDR1 MDHEN and CDR2 SYDVKM come from the germline V gene.

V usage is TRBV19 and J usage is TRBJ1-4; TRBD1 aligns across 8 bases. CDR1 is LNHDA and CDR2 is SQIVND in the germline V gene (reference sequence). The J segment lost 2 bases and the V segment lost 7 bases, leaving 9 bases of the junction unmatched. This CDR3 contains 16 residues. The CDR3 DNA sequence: TGTGCCAGTACCCGGACAGGGAGGGGCACTAATGAAAAACTGTTTTTT. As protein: CASTRTGRGTNEKLFF. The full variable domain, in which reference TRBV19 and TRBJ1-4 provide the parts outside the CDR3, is DGGITQSPKYLFRKEGQNVTLSCEQNLNHDAMYWYRQDPGQGLRLIYYSQIVNDFQKGDIAEGYSVSREKKESFPLTVTSAQKNPTAFYLCASTRTGRGTNEKLFFGSGTQLSVL.

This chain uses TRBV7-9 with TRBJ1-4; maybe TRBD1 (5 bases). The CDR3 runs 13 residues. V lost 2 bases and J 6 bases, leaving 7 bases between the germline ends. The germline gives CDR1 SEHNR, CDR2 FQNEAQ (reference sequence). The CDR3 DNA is TGTGCCAGCAGCTTATTAGGGGATGAAAAACTGTTTTTT. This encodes CASSLLGDEKLFF.

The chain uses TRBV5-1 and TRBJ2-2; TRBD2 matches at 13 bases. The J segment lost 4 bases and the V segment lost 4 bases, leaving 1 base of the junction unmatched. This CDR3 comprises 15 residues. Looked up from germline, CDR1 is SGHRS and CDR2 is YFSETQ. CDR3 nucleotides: TGCGCCAGCAGCACTAGCGGGAGGGGCACCGGGGAGCTGTTTTTT. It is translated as CASSTSGRGTGELFF. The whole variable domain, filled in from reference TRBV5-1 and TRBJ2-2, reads KAGVTQTPRYLIKTRGQQVTLSCSPISGHRSVSWYQQTPGQGLQFLFEYFSETQRNKGNFPGRFSGRQFSNSRSEMNVSTLELGDSALYLCASSTSGRGTGELFFGEGSRLTVL.

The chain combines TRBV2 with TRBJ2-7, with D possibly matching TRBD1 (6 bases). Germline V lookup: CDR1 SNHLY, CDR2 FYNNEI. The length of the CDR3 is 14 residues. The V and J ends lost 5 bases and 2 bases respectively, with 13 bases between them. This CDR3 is CASSRDTPTYEQYF. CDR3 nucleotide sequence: TGTGCCAGCAGTCGGGACACTCCAACCTACGAGCAGTACTTC.

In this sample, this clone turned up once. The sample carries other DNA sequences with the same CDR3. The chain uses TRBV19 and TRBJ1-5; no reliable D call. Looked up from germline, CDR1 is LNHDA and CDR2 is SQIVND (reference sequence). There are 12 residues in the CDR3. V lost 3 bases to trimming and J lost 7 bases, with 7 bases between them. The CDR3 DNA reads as TGTGCCAGTAGTATCTACGCCCAGCCCCAGCATTTT. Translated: CASSIYAQPQHF.

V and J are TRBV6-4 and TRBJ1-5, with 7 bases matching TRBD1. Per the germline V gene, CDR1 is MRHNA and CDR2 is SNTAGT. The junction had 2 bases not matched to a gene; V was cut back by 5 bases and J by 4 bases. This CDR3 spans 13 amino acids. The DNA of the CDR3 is TGTGCCAGCAGTTGGGACAGAAATCAGCCCCAGCATTTT. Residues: CASSWDRNQPQHF.